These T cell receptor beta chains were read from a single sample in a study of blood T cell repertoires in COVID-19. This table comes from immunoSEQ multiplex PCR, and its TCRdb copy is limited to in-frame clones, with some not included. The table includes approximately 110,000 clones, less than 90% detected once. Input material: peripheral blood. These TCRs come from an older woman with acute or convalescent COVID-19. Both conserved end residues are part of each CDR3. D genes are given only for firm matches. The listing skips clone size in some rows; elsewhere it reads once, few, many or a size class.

TGTGCCACCGAGGGGACTTTGGGATACAATGAGCAGTTCTTC | CATEGTLGYNEQFF | TRBJ2-1 | . | . | TRBV2
TGTGCCACCCAACGGGGGACAGGGGGCGCTGGGGCCAACGTCCTGACTTTC | CATQRGTGGAGANVLTF | TRBJ2-6 | . | TRBD1 | TRBV18
TGTGCCAGCTCAGCGCAGGGCGGGAACACTGAAGCTTTCTTT | CASSAQGGNTEAFF | TRBJ1-1 | . | . | TRBV18
TGTGCCAGCAGGGACAGGGACCACGAGACCCAGTACTTC | CASRDRDHETQYF | TRBJ2-5 | . | TRBD1 | TRBV6-5
TGCGCCAGCAGCCTCCACGGACAGGCCATGGAGCAGTTCTTC | CASSLHGQAMEQFF | TRBJ2-1 | . | TRBD1 | TRBV4-1
TGTGCCAGCAGCTTAGATCTAGCGGGGGGTTTTTCCTACGAGCAGTACTTC | CASSLDLAGGFSYEQYF | TRBJ2-7 | few | TRBD2 | TRBV11-2
TGTGCCAGCAGCCCGGGGTCCTACGAGCAGTACTTC | CASSPGSYEQYF | TRBJ2-7 | . | . | TRBV14
TGTGCCAGCAGCTTAGATGGGGTATGGGGGGACACCGGGGAGCTGTTTTTT | CASSLDGVWGDTGELFF | TRBJ2-2 | . | . | TRBV11-2
TGTGCCTGGACCCGGGGTCATCAGCCCCAGCATTTT | CAWTRGHQPQHF | TRBJ1-5 | . | . | TRBV30
TGTGCCAGCAGCTTAGGTCTTAGGACAGTTCCCGGGGAGCTGTTTTTT | CASSLGLRTVPGELFF | TRBJ2-2 | few | . | TRBV7-2
TGTGCCAGCAGCCAAGATTTGGTCAGCGGAGCTTTCTTT | CASSQDLVSGAFF | TRBJ1-1 | . | . | TRBV3-1/TRBV3-2
TGCGCCAGCAGCCAGGGCCCCAACACTGAAGCTTTCTTT | CASSQGPNTEAFF | TRBJ1-1 | . | . | TRBV4-3
TGCGCCAGCACGGTTGGGGGGAGCACAGATACGCAGTATTTT | CASTVGGSTDTQYF | TRBJ2-3 | . | . | TRBV5-1
TGCGCCAGCAGCCAAGAAGGGGCCCGGAGGGTTGGAAACACCATATATTTT | CASSQEGARRVGNTIYF | TRBJ1-3 | . | . | TRBV4-1
TGCGCCAGCAGCCGAGGGCTCGGGGTAAGCACAGATACGCAGTATTTT | CASSRGLGVSTDTQYF | TRBJ2-3 | . | . | TRBV4-3
TGTGCCAGCAGTTCTGAGGGTCGGGCGGAAGCTTTCTTT | CASSSEGRAEAFF | TRBJ1-1 | . | . | TRBV6-5
TGTGCCAGCAGTCGAGGGACAGGGCCCACCTACGAGCAGTACTTC | CASSRGTGPTYEQYF | TRBJ2-7 | . | TRBD1 | TRBV28
TGTGCCAGCAGTTACTCGACCGGGACTAGCTCGTTCTTC | CASSYSTGTSSFF | TRBJ2-1 | once | TRBD2 | TRBV6-2/TRBV6-3
TGCGCCAGCAGTCTTGGGGGGGACTGCACCGGTCAGCCCCAGCATTTT | CASSLGGDCTGQPQHF | TRBJ1-5 | . | . | TRBV23-1
TGTGCCAGCAGCCGGACCGGACTGAGGAGCACTGAAGCTTTCTTT | CASSRTGLRSTEAFF | TRBJ1-1 | . | . | TRBV14
TGTGCCAGCACCCCCCGGGGGGGGGTCGGCTATGGCTACACCTTC | CASTPRGGVGYGYTF | TRBJ1-2 | few | . | TRBV9
TGTGCCAGCAGCCAACTCGTGAACACCGGGGAGCTGTTTTTT | CASSQLVNTGELFF | TRBJ2-2 | . | . | TRBV7-2
TGCAGCGGGAGGGAGGACGCGAACACTGAAGCTTTCTTT | CSGREDANTEAFF | TRBJ1-1 | many | . | TRBV29-1
TGTGCCAGCAGCTGGGACAGACTCGAAGAGACCCAGTACTTC | CASSWDRLEETQYF | TRBJ2-5 | . | TRBD1 | TRBV7-9
TGTGCCACAGCAAGGCACAGGGTCACGAACACCGGGGAGCTGTTTTTT | CATARHRVTNTGELFF | TRBJ2-2 | . | . | TRBV6-4
TGTGCCAGCAGCCAAACGACAGGGGATGGCTACACCTTC | CASSQTTGDGYTF | TRBJ1-2 | . | TRBD1 | TRBV3-1/TRBV3-2
TGTGCCTGGATGACCCAGCCCGGGACTAGCGGGCGGTCCAAAAACATTCAGTACTTC | CAWMTQPGTSGRSKNIQYF | TRBJ2-4 | . | TRBD2 | TRBV30
TGTGCCAGCAGTGAACGGACAGGGCCAACAACTTATGGCTACACCTTC | CASSERTGPTTYGYTF | TRBJ1-2 | . | TRBD1 | TRBV28
TGCAGCGTTCCCGGTAGGGGCTCGAACACTGAAGCTTTCTTT | CSVPGRGSNTEAFF | TRBJ1-1 | few | . | TRBV29-1
TGTGCCAGCAGTTTATCTGGACAGGGCGGGTTTGGGCAGTACTTC | CASSLSGQGGFGQYF | TRBJ2-7 | . | TRBD1 | TRBV27
TGTGCCAGCAGTTACGATTTTGAGGCGGGCCCCGGTCCCTCCGTTCCCGGTACGCAGTATTTT | CASSYDFEAGPGPSVPGTQYF | TRBJ2-3 | . | . | TRBV6-2/TRBV6-3
TGTGCCAGCAGTTACTCTGGTCAGGGGAACACCGGGGAGCTGTTTTTT | CASSYSGQGNTGELFF | TRBJ2-2 | . | . | TRBV6-6
TGTGCCAGCAGCTTGCGGGGACTAACCCTCTACGAGCAGTACTTC | CASSLRGLTLYEQYF | TRBJ2-7 | few | TRBD2 | TRBV5-6
TGTGCCAGAAGCTTGGGGCGGGAGAGTACCCATGAGCAGTTCTTC | CARSLGRESTHEQFF | TRBJ2-1 | . | TRBD2 | TRBV5-3
TGTGCCACAGAAGGACTTTCCAATGAGCAGTTCTTC | CATEGLSNEQFF | TRBJ2-1 | once | . | TRBV2
TGTGCCAGTGTCCTCCAGGGGTTAGGGAACACTGAAGCTTTCTTT | CASVLQGLGNTEAFF | TRBJ1-1 | . | . | TRBV19
TGTGCCGCCACTTACAGGGACACTGAAGCTTTCTTT | CAATYRDTEAFF | TRBJ1-1 | . | . | TRBV6-5
TGTGCCAGCGGGTCCCGCGGGAGAGTCACCGGGGAGCTGTTTTTT | CASGSRGRVTGELFF | TRBJ2-2 | . | TRBD2 | TRBV7-9
TGTGCCAGCAGCCGGGACAGAACCGGGGAGCTGTTTTTT | CASSRDRTGELFF | TRBJ2-2 | . | TRBD1 | TRBV3-1/TRBV3-2
TGTGCCAGCAGCCCAGAGGCAACAGGTCTGGGTCAGCCCCAGCATTTT | CASSPEATGLGQPQHF | TRBJ1-5 | . | . | TRBV7-8
TGTGCCAGCAGTCCCGGGGGGGCAGCAACTAATGAAAAACTGTTTTTT | CASSPGGAATNEKLFF | TRBJ1-4 | . | . | TRBV28
TGTGCCAGTAGTACTACCTCGACATCCACCTATGGCTACACCTTC | CASSTTSTSTYGYTF | TRBJ1-2 | . | . | TRBV19
TGCGCCAGCAGCTCAGACGACAGGGATAAACTGTTTTTT | CASSSDDRDKLFF | TRBJ1-4 | . | TRBD1 | TRBV5-1
TGTGCCAGCAGTTACTCGAGAACCTCTGGAGACTATGGCTACACCTTC | CASSYSRTSGDYGYTF | TRBJ1-2 | . | . | TRBV6-5
TGTGCCAGCAGCTTTTCACAGGGCCCTGGAAACACCATATATTTT | CASSFSQGPGNTIYF | TRBJ1-3 | . | . | TRBV7-3
TGTGCCAGCAGCCAAGATCGACAGCCTACCTACGAGCAGTACTTC | CASSQDRQPTYEQYF | TRBJ2-7 | . | . | TRBV4-2
TGTGCCAGCAGCTCGGCTCTTGGACTAGCGTCAAATGAGCAGTTCTTC | CASSSALGLASNEQFF | TRBJ2-1 | . | TRBD2 | TRBV7-2
TGTGCCTGGAGTTCAGGACTAGCGGGGCACACAGATACGCAGTATTTT | CAWSSGLAGHTDTQYF | TRBJ2-3 | . | TRBD2 | TRBV30
TGTGCCAGCAGTGATTCCAGGGGAAGCGGTGGCTACACCTTC | CASSDSRGSGGYTF | TRBJ1-2 | . | . | TRBV6-1
TGTGCCAGTAGTATAGCGGGAGGAGGTGCCCTCAATCAGCCCCAGCATTTT | CASSIAGGGALNQPQHF | TRBJ1-5 | . | . | TRBV19
TGTGCCTGGAGTGGTGTAGGCTACACCTTC | CAWSGVGYTF | TRBJ1-2 | . | . | TRBV30
TGTGCCAGCAGTTTTGATTTCAGGGGTTCTGGTCAGCCCCAGCATTTT | CASSFDFRGSGQPQHF | TRBJ1-5 | . | . | TRBV27